These 22 T cell receptor beta chains were all obtained from the same sample, sequenced in a study of T cells in Graves' hyperthyroidism and ophthalmopathy. The investigators amplified TCR beta CDR3 regions from RNA transcripts. TCR CDR3 regions were first amplified by RT-PCR with HTBI primers. TCRdb redid the calling of the multiplex PCR reads with MiXCR, one entry per CDR3 protein. The sample has 350,000 or so distinct CDR3 sequences; 15% to 20% are singletons. Sample: blood. These receptors were obtained from a woman aged 25-40 years with Graves' hyperthyroidism that later progressed to Graves' ophthalmopathy.

At least ten counts were recorded for this clonotype. The genes are TRBV14 and TRBJ1-4, with D maybe TRBD1 (5 bases). Germline loops: CDR1 SGHDN, CDR2 FVKESK. The CDR3 runs 16 residues. V was pared by 6 bases and J by 5 bases, with 19 bases between. CDR3 sequence (DNA): TGTGCCAGCAGTCCCGGAGGACAACGCCGGAATGAAAAACTGTTTTTT. Translation gives CASSPGGQRRNEKLFF.

This chain links TRBV5-1 with TRBJ2-3; 10 bases agree with TRBD2. The length of the CDR3 is 14 residues. Germline V CDR1 and CDR2: SGHRS, YFSETQ. Trimming removed 1 base from V and 11 bases from J; junction bases left unmatched: 7. The CDR3 sequence: CASSLFSGGNKQYF. CDR3 bases: TGCGCCAGCAGCTTGTTTAGCGGGGGGAACAAGCAGTATTTT. Full variable domain (outside the CDR3, taken from reference TRBV5-1 and TRBJ2-3): KAGVTQTPRYLIKTRGQQVTLSCSPISGHRSVSWYQQTPGQGLQFLFEYFSETQRNKGNFPGRFSGRQFSNSRSEMNVSTLELGDSALYLCASSLFSGGNKQYFGPGTRLTVL.

This clonotype was detected many times. The chain employs TRBV11-3 and TRBJ2-3; D is ambiguous. The germline V gene has CDR1 SGHNT and CDR2 YENEEA. The CDR3 totals 13 residues. The V end was cut by 5 bases, the J end by 3 bases, with 9 bases between. CDR3 nucleotides: TGTGCCAGCAGCAGCCTTCGGACAGATACGCAGTATTTT. Amino acids: CASSSLRTDTQYF.

This clonotype was detected a few times. The V call is TRBV5-1, the J call TRBJ2-6; 12 nucleotides agree with TRBD1. There are 20 residues in the CDR3. V lost 4 bases, J lost 4 bases, and 15 bases stayed unmatched. The germline CDR1 and CDR2 sequences are SGHRS and YFSETQ. The CDR3 spells CASSVIASRDRGRGANVLTF. CDR3 DNA sequence: TGCGCCAGCAGCGTGATAGCTAGCCGGGACAGGGGGCGCGGGGCCAACGTCCTGACTTTC.

The chain employs TRBV4-1 and TRBJ1-2; D not certain. Germline loops: CDR1 MGHRA, CDR2 YSYEKL. The CDR3 totals 15 residues. The V end lost 1 base, the J end lost 3 bases, and 12 bases lay between the germline ends. The CDR3 DNA reads as TGCGCCAGCAGCCAAGCCCCGGGGTCCCACTATGGCTACACCTTC. Translated: CASSQAPGSHYGYTF.

In this sample, this clonotype turned up once. The chain combines TRBV6-2 or TRBV6-3 with TRBJ2-1; 11 bases agree with TRBD2. The CDR3 sequence is 15 residues long. J was trimmed by 5 bases and V by 4 bases; bases with no gene match: 4. Germline assignment: CDR1 MNHEY and CDR2 SVGEGT. CDR3 sequence: CASSLLAGDDNEQFF. The CDR3, as DNA: TGTGCCAGCAGTTTACTAGCGGGAGATGACAATGAGCAGTTCTTC.

This clonotype was detected only a few times. The chain uses TRBV19 and TRBJ1-1; TRBD1 agrees at 7 bases. Germline V gives CDR1 LNHDA, CDR2 SQIVND (reference sequence). The CDR3 spans 21 residues. Trimming at V came to 3 bases and at J to 1 base, leaving 23 bases not matched to a gene. CDR3 coding DNA: TGTGCCAGTAGTATCTTCTCAAATCAGGGGGGGTCCGGGACAGCGAACACTGAAGCTTTCTTT. Its protein product is CASSIFSNQGGSGTANTEAFF.

This clonotype came up many times. The genes are TRBV7-8 and TRBJ2-7; a weak D match, TRBD2 (5 bases). V lost 2 bases and J 0 bases, leaving 17 bases between the germline ends. Germline V gene sequence: CDR1 SGHVS, CDR2 FQNEAQ. CDR3 length: 17 residues. CDR3 sequence: CASSLWVDGKSSYEQYF. The CDR3 DNA reads TGTGCCAGCAGCTTATGGGTGGACGGGAAGAGCTCCTACGAGCAGTACTTC. The full variable domain, its missing parts supplied by reference TRBV7-8 and TRBJ2-7, is GAGVSQSPRYKVAKRGQDVALRCDPISGHVSLFWYQQALGQGPEFLTYFQNEAQLDKSGLPSDRFFAERPEGSVSTLKIQRTQQEDSAVYLCASSLWVDGKSSYEQYFGPGTRLTVT.

Comment on this clonotype: At one boundary the junction diverges from the germline segment, which might be a read error. The rearrangement uses TRBV20-1 and TRBJ2-1, with a weak D call TRBD1 (6 bases). Germline V gene data show CDR1 as DFQATT and CDR2 as SNEGSKA (reference sequence). CDR3 length equals 14 residues. The CDR3 region has the DNA TGCAATGCTAGGGGGTGGACAGCTAACAATGAGCAGTTCTTC. The encoded protein is CNARGWTANNEQFF.

This clonotype was seen a handful of times. The V and J genes are TRBV6-5 and TRBJ1-3, with no clear D. Looked up from germline, CDR1 is MNHEY and CDR2 is SVGAGI. The CDR3 spans 14 residues. V was clipped by 2 bases and J by 0 bases, with 5 bases between them. The DNA for the CDR3 is TGTGCCAGCAGTTACGGTGACTCTGGAAACACCATATATTTT. Translating it yields CASSYGDSGNTIYF.

V and J are TRBV12-3 or TRBV12-4 and TRBJ2-5; D is perhaps TRBD1 or TRBD2 (6 bases each). V was cut by 6 bases and J by 7 bases, with 15 bases left in between. The CDR3 contains 13 residues. The CDR3 DNA reads TGTGCCAGCAGATCGGGGGCCGCGGTGACCCAGTACTTC. This codes for CASRSGAAVTQYF.

This clonotype appeared many times. The chain combines TRBV10-1 with TRBJ1-6; unclear D gene. Trimming shortened V by 2 bases and J by 8 bases, and 7 bases separated the two germline ends. The CDR3 spans 13 residues. Per germline, CDR1 WNHNN and CDR2 SYGVQD (reference sequence). The CDR3: CASSEIGDSPLHF. CDR3 nucleotide sequence: TGCGCCAGCAGTGAGATTGGGGATTCACCCCTCCACTTT.

This clonotype was seen many times. The rearrangement links TRBV20-1 to TRBJ1-6; unclear D gene. Trimming took 5 bases from V and 0 from J, leaving 17 bases between them. Germline-derived CDR1 and CDR2 are DFQATT and SNEGSKA (reference sequence). The CDR3 length is 17 residues. The CDR3 sequence: CSAPPVKASSYNSPLHF. CDR3 bases: TGCAGTGCTCCCCCAGTTAAGGCGAGCTCCTATAATTCACCCCTCCACTTT.

This clonotype was recorded many times. J is TRBJ2-7 and V is TRBV11-1; D unresolved. Trimming took 1 base from V and 3 from J, leaving 13 bases between them. The CDR3 has 15 amino acids. CDR1 and CDR2 from the germline V gene are SGHAT and FQDESV (reference sequence). Here the CDR3 reads CASSLEVGGFYEQYF. The CDR3 region has the DNA TGTGCCAGCAGCTTAGAAGTGGGCGGTTTCTACGAGCAGTACTTC.

This clonotype has ten or more counts. Here the CDR3 DNA reads TGTGCCAGCAGCCCGAGCTCTGGAAACACCATATATTTT. It codes for CASSPSSGNTIYF. J is TRBJ1-3 and V is TRBV7-9; D remains ambiguous. V was shortened by 5 bases and J by 0 bases, with 5 bases between the two germline ends. CDR1 and CDR2 from the germline V gene are SEHNR and FQNEAQ (reference sequence). The CDR3 loop spans 13 amino acids.

At least ten counts were recorded for this clonotype. The rearrangement joins TRBV28 to TRBJ1-1; weak D call: TRBD1 (6 bases). V shed 3 bases and J shed 0 bases, with 14 bases lying between them. The CDR3 runs 16 residues. CDR1 is MDHEN, CDR2 SYDVKM, per germline. The CDR3: CASSFILGAMNTEAFF. CDR3 in DNA: TGTGCCAGCAGTTTTATTCTGGGGGCAATGAACACTGAAGCTTTCTTT. The complete variable domain, with remaining parts taken from reference TRBV28 and TRBJ1-1, reads DVKVTQSSRYLVKRTGEKVFLECVQDMDHENMFWYRQDPGLGLRLIYFSYDVKMKEKGDIPEGYSVSREKKERFSLILESASTNQTSMYLCASSFILGAMNTEAFFGQGTRLTVV.

This clonotype showed up many times. The CDR3 sequence is CSARTIAGESYEQYF. CDR3 nucleotides: TGCAGTGCTAGAACTATAGCGGGAGAGTCCTACGAGCAGTACTTC. The genes are TRBV20-1 and TRBJ2-7, with 9 bases lining up with TRBD2. The CDR3 length is 15 residues. Germline loops: CDR1 DFQATT, CDR2 SNEGSKA (reference sequence). V was pared by 2 bases and J by 1 base, with 6 bases of the junction left unmatched.

This clonotype was picked up many times. The rearrangement joins TRBV7-8 to TRBJ1-4; 10 bases are a match to TRBD1. V shed 4 bases and J 10 bases; nucleotides not matched to a gene: 9. The CDR3 totals 15 residues. CDR1 SGHVS and CDR2 FQNEAQ come from the germline V gene. Here the CDR3 reads CASSSETGGLGKLFF. CDR3 nucleotide sequence: TGTGCCAGCAGCTCCGAGACAGGGGGCCTCGGAAAACTGTTTTTT.

This clonotype was found a few times. The genes are TRBV29-1 and TRBJ2-7, with 10 bases matching TRBD1. Germline V gene sequence: CDR1 SQVTM, CDR2 ANQGSEA. V was clipped by 6 bases and J by 2 bases; unmatched bases: 10. The CDR3 is made up of 15 amino acids. CDR3 DNA: TGCAGCGTAGCTCCCGGACAGGGGGAAACCTACGAGCAGTACTTC. Protein product: CSVAPGQGETYEQYF.

This clonotype was seen many times. DNA for the CDR3: TGTGCCAGCAGAGAAGGACAGTTCGCAGATACGCAGTATTTT. Protein sequence: CASREGQFADTQYF. The chain joins TRBV27 to TRBJ2-3; the D gene is possibly TRBD1 (6 bases). The CDR3 covers 14 residues. Germline V CDR1 and CDR2: MNHEY, SMNVEV (reference sequence). Trimming took 6 bases from V and 4 from J, leaving 14 bases between them.

Many counts were recorded for this clonotype. The V call is TRBV19, the J call TRBJ1-5, with 7 bases matching TRBD1. The CDR3 sequence is 16 residues long. The V gene's germline CDR1 is LNHDA and CDR2 SQIVND (reference sequence). Trimming cost V 6 bases and J 1 base; bases outside gene matches: 9. CDR3 bases: TGTGCCAGTAGCCCCACACAGGGGCCAAGCAATCAGCCCCAGCATTTT. It yields the protein CASSPTQGPSNQPQHF.

The chain combines TRBV19 with TRBJ1-5; 8 bases agree with TRBD1. The CDR3 contains 14 residues. Germline assignment: CDR1 LNHDA and CDR2 SQIVND (reference sequence). The trim removed 6 bases at V and 3 bases at J, leaving 4 bases unmatched. The CDR3 spells CASSKTGDNQPQHF. For the CDR3, the DNA is TGTGCCAGTAGCAAGACAGGGGACAATCAGCCCCAGCATTTT.